Listed here are 5 T cell receptor beta chains from one sample, sequenced in a study of neurological immune-mediated disorders. TCRdb called the 5' RACE reads again in MiXCR, with one record for every CDR3 protein. Of 70,000 to 90,000 distinct CDR3 sequences in the sample, 5% to 6.5% were seen once. Described time point: longitudinal time-point 2. Sequencing was carried out using PBMCs. These receptor sequences come from a woman in her sixties with multiple sclerosis.

This clonotype was counted at least ten times. This rearrangement joins TRBV5-1 to TRBJ1-2, with 7 nucleotides matching TRBD1. J was trimmed by 5 bases and V by 3 bases; bases with no gene match: 1. Germline V lookup: CDR1 SGHRS, CDR2 YFSETQ. The CDR3 contains 12 residues. The CDR3 protein is CASSWTGYGYTF. Written as DNA, the CDR3 is TGCGCCAGCAGCTGGACAGGTTATGGCTACACCTTC.

In its sample, this clonotype was seen many times. The chain combines TRBV18 with TRBJ2-5; 7 nucleotides line up with TRBD1. Germline assignment: CDR1 KGHSH and CDR2 LQKENI. V dropped 4 bases and J dropped 1; count of bases not matched to a gene: 3. This CDR3 contains 14 residues. The CDR3: CASSRDRSQETQYF. The CDR3 DNA reads TGTGCCAGCTCACGGGACAGATCCCAAGAGACCCAGTACTTC. Filled out from reference TRBV18 and TRBJ2-5, the complete variable domain reads NAGVMQNPRHLVRRRGQEARLRCSPMKGHSHVYWYRQLPEEGLKFMVYLQKENIIDESGMPKERFSAEFPKEGPSILRIQQVVRGDSAAYFCASSRDRSQETQYFGPGTRLLVL.

The table lists this clonotype with many counts. V usage is TRBV10-3 and J usage is TRBJ2-1; D may be TRBD1 (6 bases). The CDR3 covers 13 residues. CDR1 is ENHRY, CDR2 SYGVKD, per germline. Trimming shortened V by 6 bases and J by 5 bases, and 11 bases separated the two germline ends. The CDR3 loop reads CAIRGADNNEQFF. Here the CDR3 DNA reads TGTGCCATCAGGGGGGCGGACAACAATGAGCAGTTCTTC.

This clonotype was picked up many times. This rearrangement joins TRBV29-1 to TRBJ2-7; D might be TRBD1 (6 bases). Between the trimmed V and J ends, which lost 5 bases and 3 bases, there was a span of 17 bases. The CDR3 runs 14 residues. Germline CDR1 reads SQVTM; CDR2 reads ANQGSEA. The CDR3 protein is CSVRGQGQNYEQYF. CDR3 nucleotides: TGCAGCGTTCGGGGTCAGGGGCAAAACTACGAGCAGTACTTC.

This clonotype occurred many times. V usage is TRBV3-1 and J usage is TRBJ1-3, with D hard to call. The CDR3 totals 14 residues. Germline CDR1 and CDR2: LGHDT and YNNKEL (reference sequence). Trimming shortened V by 3 bases and J by 4 bases, and 10 bases separated the two germline ends. CDR3 in amino acids: CASSQTGGGNTIYF. The CDR3 nucleotides read TGTGCCAGCAGCCAGACTGGAGGCGGAAACACCATATATTTT.